The following is a T cell receptor beta chain sequence with its context. Its cognate antigen is unknown. In nominal health when sampled, donors likely had unrecorded immune exposures nonetheless. This specimen belongs to a study of cytomegalovirus exposure and HLA in healthy donors. At the level of the study: Earlier results showed roughly 120 million unique TCR beta sequences derived from approximately 170 million T cells. General study points: CMV antigen specificity of three CMV-associated chains was confirmed in vitro. It is likely that the observed cluster of highly shared sequence variants was a sequencing artifact.

The PCR was carried out with 60 Vbeta primers and 13 Jbeta primers. Libraries were prepared by immunoSEQ multiplex PCR; TCRdb keeps only in-frame clonotypes and omits some of them. The sample has some 200,000 clones, more than 75% seen once. The specimen sequenced was PBMCs. The receptor's source is a woman in her forties or fifties in good health and CMV-seropositive.

The CDR3 DNA is TGTGCCAGCAGCCTAATCGACAGGTTTTCCCTAAACACCATATATTTT. Translation: CASSLIDRFSLNTIYF. The gene calls are TRBV28 and TRBJ1-3, with D perhaps TRBD1 (6 bases). V gave up 6 bases and J gave up 6 bases, with 21 bases separating them. Per germline, CDR1 MDHEN and CDR2 SYDVKM. The CDR3 has 16 amino acids.